Each of the 24 T cell receptor beta chains below was sequenced from the same sample in a study of identical twins. TCRdb re-derived calls from the 5' RACE reads in MiXCR, one entry per CDR3 protein. The sample lists about 890,000 distinct CDR3 sequences, 9% to 15% occurring once. The same data also contributed to another study, on yellow fever vaccine responses in identical twins.

Input material: PBMCs. These receptors all come from a woman between 18 and 30 years old in good health.

This clonotype came up a few times. The CDR3 nucleotides read TGTGCCAGCACCCCCGGGCCATTACCCTACGAGCAGTACTTC. Its translation: CASTPGPLPYEQYF. The chain combines TRBV6-1 with TRBJ2-7; D call uncertain. This CDR3 contains 14 residues. CDR1 and CDR2 from the germline V gene are MNHNS and SASEGT. The V gene lost 7 bases and the J gene lost 2 bases, with 15 bases spanning the gap.

The V and J genes are TRBV6-5 and TRBJ1-4; 7 positions agree with TRBD1. Looked up from germline, CDR1 is MNHEY and CDR2 is SVGAGI. The length of the CDR3 is 15 residues. Losses at the gene ends were 2 bases for V and 8 bases for J; bases not matched to a gene: 8. CDR3 residues: CASSYNRGMKEKLFF. The DNA of the CDR3 is TGTGCCAGCAGTTACAACAGGGGAATGAAGGAAAAACTGTTTTTT.

This clonotype showed up just a few times. CDR3: CASSQVLAGGLWKQFF. The DNA of the CDR3 is TGTGCCAGCAGCCAAGTGCTAGCGGGAGGGCTTTGGAAGCAGTTCTTC. The V and J genes are TRBV14 and TRBJ2-1, with 12 bases aligning to TRBD2. V lost 1 base and J lost 11; bases outside the gene matches: 9. The CDR3 loop spans 16 amino acids. CDR1 is SGHDN, CDR2 FVKESK, per germline. Based on the CDR3 plus reference TRBV14 and TRBJ2-1, the full variable domain is EAGVTQFPSHSVIEKGQTVTLRCDPISGHDNLYWYRRVMGKEIKFLLHFVKESKQDESGMPNNRFLAERTGGTYSTLKVQPAELEDSGVYFCASSQVLAGGLWKQFFGPGTRLTVL.

This clonotype was seen more than once but under ten times. This sequence joins TRBV12-3 or TRBV12-4 and TRBJ2-5, with D perhaps matching TRBD2 (5 bases). The CDR3 is 14 amino acids. The V end was cut by 6 bases, the J end by 1 base, with 12 bases between. The CDR3 sequence is CASSMLAIQETQYF. As DNA, the CDR3 is TGTGCCAGCAGCATGTTAGCGATCCAAGAGACCCAGTACTTC.

The chain joins TRBV28 to TRBJ1-1; D not certain. The CDR3 sequence is 12 residues long. Germline-derived CDR1 and CDR2 are MDHEN and SYDVKM. V lost 7 bases and J 8 bases, leaving 14 bases between the germline ends. CDR3 region: CASTPLRREAFF. DNA for the CDR3: TGTGCCAGCACTCCCTTGAGGAGGGAAGCTTTCTTT.

In its sample, this clonotype was seen a few times. The V call is TRBV24-1, the J call TRBJ2-1; D gene unclear. Trimming cost V 3 bases and J 8 bases, with 10 bases left between them. CDR1 and CDR2 (germline): KGHDR, SFDVKD. The CDR3 totals 13 residues. The CDR3, as DNA: TGTGCCACCAGTGATCCCCCTACGGATGAGCAGTTCTTC. It encodes CATSDPPTDEQFF.

The chain carries TRBV19 and TRBJ1-5; 10 bases map to TRBD1. Trimming took 3 bases from V and 0 from J; bases not matched to a gene: 11. The CDR3 loop spans 19 amino acids. Germline CDR1 and CDR2: LNHDA and SQIVND (reference sequence). Written as DNA, the CDR3 is TGTGCCAGTAGTATGGGACAGGGGTTGGTCTTCGGTAGCAATCAGCCCCAGCATTTT. It specifies CASSMGQGLVFGSNQPQHF.

The chain links TRBV7-8 to TRBJ1-1, with D maybe TRBD1 (6 bases). CDR3 length equals 15 residues. Germline V gives CDR1 SGHVS, CDR2 FQNEAQ. Trimming pared 0 bases from V and 1 base from J, leaving 9 bases between. The CDR3 coding sequence is TGTGCCAGCAGCTTAGCTGGGACACCGAACACTGAAGCTTTCTTT. It specifies CASSLAGTPNTEAFF.

This clonotype was picked up a small number of times. This sequence joins TRBV12-3 or TRBV12-4 and TRBJ2-3; 7 bases line up with TRBD1. The CDR3 loop spans 13 amino acids. Trimming removed 6 bases from V and 5 bases from J; junction bases left unmatched: 5. CDR3 DNA: TGTGCCAGCAGCCCAGGGGGAGAAGATACGCAGTATTTT. Its protein is CASSPGGEDTQYF.

The sample holds many counts of this clonotype. The genes are TRBV6-1 and TRBJ1-6, with a weak D call TRBD1 (6 bases). V lost 6 bases, J lost 4 bases, and 13 bases lay in between. The CDR3 extends over 15 amino acids. Germline assignment: CDR1 MNHNS and CDR2 SASEGT. Here the CDR3 reads CASRINQGYNSPLHF. In DNA form, the CDR3 reads TGTGCCAGCAGAATCAATCAGGGGTATAATTCACCCCTCCACTTT.

The chain combines TRBV10-3 with TRBJ2-1, with 11 bases fitting TRBD2. Germline loops: CDR1 ENHRY, CDR2 SYGVKD. With V trimmed by 4 bases and J by 5 bases, 7 bases remained unmatched. This CDR3 has 16 residues. The CDR3 DNA reads TGTGCCATCAGTGCGAAGGGACTAGCGGCGGACAATGAGCAGTTCTTC. Amino acids: CAISAKGLAADNEQFF.

The V and J genes are TRBV6-1 and TRBJ2-7; D not certain. The CDR3 is 13 amino acids. Germline-derived CDR1 and CDR2 are MNHNS and SASEGT. Trimming took 4 bases from V and 4 from J, leaving 11 bases between them. The CDR3 nucleotides are TGTGCCAGCAGTGTTTGGTCAGCTTACGAGCAGTACGTC. It encodes CASSVWSAYEQYV.

This chain uses TRBV3-1 with TRBJ2-2; 9 bases map to TRBD2. Germline trimming cut 0 bases from V and 1 base from J; bases unmatched to any gene: 12. Germline values: CDR1 LGHDT, CDR2 YNNKEL (reference sequence). The CDR3 sequence is 20 residues long. The CDR3 sequence: CASSQESSYGGRENTGELFF. In DNA form, the CDR3 reads TGTGCCAGCAGCCAAGAGAGCTCGTACGGCGGGAGGGAGAACACCGGGGAGCTGTTTTTT.

The V gene is TRBV5-1, the J gene TRBJ2-5; D perhaps matches TRBD2 (5 bases). The CDR3 covers 15 residues. Trimming stripped 5 bases from V and 2 bases from J, with 16 bases between. CDR1 and CDR2 from the germline V gene are SGHRS and YFSETQ. CDR3 sequence reads: CASRPPVTGQETQYF. Here the CDR3 DNA reads TGCGCCAGCAGACCCCCGGTTACGGGACAAGAGACCCAGTACTTC.

This clonotype came up a few times. The chain uses TRBV6-5 and TRBJ2-1; 10 nucleotides line up with TRBD1. The germline gives CDR1 MNHEY, CDR2 SVGAGI. CDR3 length: 16 residues. After removal of 0 bases from V and 4 bases from J, the junction contained 3 bases not matched to a gene. The DNA of the CDR3 is TGTGCCAGCAGTTACTCCGGGACAGGGGCATACAATGAGCAGTTCTTC. Encoded protein: CASSYSGTGAYNEQFF.

This clonotype turned up a few times. The V gene is TRBV7-6, the J gene TRBJ2-6, with D hard to call. V dropped 4 bases and J dropped 0 bases, with 10 bases sitting between them. The germline CDR1 and CDR2 sequences are SGHVS and FNYEAQ. The CDR3 covers 16 residues. In DNA, the CDR3 is TGTGCCAGCAGCTATCTGTATAGCTCTGGGGCCAACGTCCTGACTTTC. Translated, it gives CASSYLYSSGANVLTF.

The chain uses TRBV5-6 and TRBJ2-4; TRBD1 matches 7 bases. Trimming at V came to 2 bases and at J to 3 bases, leaving 8 bases not matched to a gene. The V gene's germline CDR1 is SGHDT and CDR2 YYEEEE. The CDR3 is made up of 16 amino acids. CDR3 nucleotide sequence: TGTGCCAGCAGCTTTAAAGGGGGCTTCGACAAAAACATTCAGTACTTC. It yields the protein CASSFKGGFDKNIQYF.

The chain employs TRBV10-3 and TRBJ2-7, with D hard to call. Trimming left V 8 bases short and J 4 bases short, with 12 bases between. The CDR3 sequence is 12 residues long. Germline V gives CDR1 ENHRY, CDR2 SYGVKD. CDR3 sequence reads: CAIGVVTYEQYF. The CDR3 DNA reads TGTGCCATCGGGGTCGTCACTTACGAGCAGTACTTC.

This clonotype occurred a few times. The V call is TRBV10-3, the J call TRBJ1-5; unclear D gene. The CDR3 length is 13 residues. Per the germline V gene, CDR1 is ENHRY and CDR2 is SYGVKD. V lost 3 bases and J 6 bases, leaving 9 bases between the germline ends. CDR3 DNA sequence: TGTGCCATCAGTGAAGGTTTGGGTCAGCCCCAGCATTTT. Translation gives CAISEGLGQPQHF.

This chain uses TRBV20-1 with TRBJ2-3; no clear D. The germline V gene encodes CDR1 DFQATT and CDR2 SNEGSKA (reference sequence). Trimming stripped 3 bases from V and 7 bases from J, with 8 bases between. This CDR3 spans 11 amino acids. This CDR3 is CSASSSYTQYF. The CDR3 bases are TGCAGTGCTAGTTCGTCGTATACGCAGTATTTT.

This clonotype was found a few times. The CDR3 spells CATSPTVNTGELFF. The CDR3, as DNA: TGTGCCACCAGCCCGACAGTCAACACCGGGGAGCTGTTTTTT. This chain connects TRBV15 to TRBJ2-2, with D perhaps matching TRBD1 (5 bases). The V and J ends lost 5 bases and 2 bases respectively, with 9 bases between them. This CDR3 comprises 14 residues. Germline-derived CDR1 and CDR2 are LNHNV and YYDKDF (reference sequence).

At least ten counts were recorded for this clonotype. The chain joins TRBV12-3 or TRBV12-4 to TRBJ2-1, with TRBD2 as a possible D gene (5 bases). Trimming removed 5 bases from V and 10 bases from J, with 15 bases in between. There are 13 residues in the CDR3. The CDR3 DNA follows: TGTGCCAGCAGTCCGACCGGGAAGAGGGAGCAGTTCTTC. Its translation is CASSPTGKREQFF.

J is TRBJ1-5 and V is TRBV3-1, with a tentative D call TRBD1 (6 bases). Trimming took 2 bases from V and 0 from J, leaving 11 bases between them. The CDR3 is 16 amino acids. Looked up from germline, CDR1 is LGHDT and CDR2 is YNNKEL (reference sequence). The CDR3 region is CASSQSQGNSNQPQHF. CDR3 nucleotide sequence: TGTGCCAGCAGCCAAAGCCAGGGGAATAGCAATCAGCCCCAGCATTTT.

This clonotype was found a few times. The chain employs TRBV10-3 and TRBJ2-3; TRBD2 aligns across 8 bases. The germline gives CDR1 ENHRY, CDR2 SYGVKD. The CDR3 extends over 15 amino acids. Trimming at V came to 11 bases and at J to 1 base, leaving 11 bases not matched to a gene. CDR3 nucleotide sequence: TGTGCCCTCTCGGCGGGGGGCGTTGGCACAGATACGCAGTATTTT. This gives the protein CALSAGGVGTDTQYF.